The sequence of this TCR beta chain was determined in a study of beta chain features in type 1 diabetes. Study information: Age and gender were similar between patients and healthy donors, as were cell yields. Study conclusions and caveats: Shortening that was moderate but significant affected the TCRB CDR3s of Type 1 diabetes patients in all four CD4+ subsets.

CDR1 and CDR2 from the germline V gene are LNHDA and SQIVND (reference sequence). The CDR3 has 14 amino acids. V was shortened by 3 bases and J by 1 base, with 8 bases between the two germline ends. All of the isolated RNA was reverse transcribed, so expressed TCRB transcripts were sequenced. Generated by immunoSEQ multiplex PCR, the TCRdb table keeps only in-frame clones and is missing some. The profile shows about 240,000 clones, roughly 13% of them singletons. This clone was seen a handful of times. The antigen remains unidentified. This clonotype was sampled from a man aged 25 to 40 with type 1 diabetes. Sequenced: naive CD4+ T cells from blood. The chain recombines TRBV19 with TRBJ2-3, with D perhaps matching TRBD1 (6 bases). The CDR3 DNA sequence: TGTGCCAGTAGTATCTCAGGGGGCACAGATACGCAGTATTTT. Protein sequence: CASSISGGTDTQYF.